These T cell receptor beta chains were read from a single sample in a study of TIL therapy for anti-PD-1-resistant metastatic lung cancer. Assay used: immunoSEQ multiplex PCR; TCRdb lists only in-frame clones, some missing. The data show more than 9,000 clones, around 58% seen once. The sequenced sample was tumor tissue, obtained at baseline. The receptors derive from a person aged 25-85 years with non-small cell lung cancer. Each CDR3 is given without its conserved first and last residue. The order of the fields is V gene, J gene, CDR3 protein.

TRBV28	TRBJ1-1	ASVDRAGEAF
TRBV10-1	TRBJ1-1	ASSEGQGPRRAF
TRBV27	TRBJ2-1	ASTGGGTANEQF
TRBV11-2	TRBJ1-1	ASSSSGGPGTEAF
TRBV10-3	TRBJ1-4	AISESRDLGEKLF
TRBV18	TRBJ1-4	ASSPSQGAGDEKLF
TRBV27	TRBJ1-2	ASGLGQGNYGYT
TRBV19	TRBJ1-5	ASSGIGQGPGNQPQH
TRBV5-5	TRBJ2-5	ASTQRRVQETQY
TRBV9	TRBJ2-1	ASSVGVVWDSLYNEQF
TRBV20-1	TRBJ1-1	SASRDPNTEAF
TRBV27	TRBJ2-1	ASSLSWGGLYNEQF
TRBV7-2	TRBJ2-2	ASSFLRGTGELF
TRBV24-1	TRBJ1-1	ATSDGTGKTREAF
TRBV7-8	TRBJ2-7	ASSRGYEQY
TRBV5-6	TRBJ1-1	ASAGGSVFTEAF
TRBV7-2	TRBJ1-1	ASSLGTNMNTEAF
TRBV10-2	TRBJ2-5	ASSKAGAETQY
TRBV14	TRBJ1-1	ASSQVRTGGAF
TRBV5-5	TRBJ1-6	ASSRISTNSPLH
TRBV9	TRBJ2-4	ASSPGGGLLAKNIQY
TRBV27	TRBJ2-3	ASSFRGSDTQY
TRBV19	TRBJ2-1	ASSSRTSGGDNEQF
TRBV6-5	TRBJ2-7	ASLGTTPYEQY
TRBV11-1	TRBJ2-7	ASSLGGKSEQY
TRBV7-2	TRBJ1-5	ASSSRQQNQPQH
TRBV5-5	TRBJ2-7	ASSLATTYEQY
TRBV6-5	TRBJ1-5	ASRGETDNQPQH
TRBV27	TRBJ1-5	ASSSRTGHSNQPQH
TRBV27	TRBJ1-1	ASSRLTGGGMNTEAF
TRBV9	TRBJ2-3	ASSPRPVDTQY
TRBV11-2	TRBJ1-2	ASSPRSNYGYT
TRBV6-1	TRBJ1-5	ASSATKGALDNQPQH
TRBV6-4	TRBJ2-2	ASEVIHGTGELF
TRBV19	TRBJ2-1	ASSPAGSYNEQF
TRBV5-1	TRBJ2-3	ASSLEPSLEDTQY
TRBV7-9	TRBJ2-5	ASSRGQNQETQY
TRBV24-1	TRBJ1-5	ATSDSGPVGNQPQH
TRBV5-6	TRBJ2-3	ASSSEPGQGFDTQY
TRBV2	TRBJ2-2	ASSLRENSGELF
TRBV20-1	TRBJ1-3	SARGGNTIY
TRBV3-1/TRBV3-2	TRBJ2-3	ASSHSIRHSNTDTQY
TRBV11-3	TRBJ2-1	ASSSRGSYNEQF
TRBV5-1	TRBJ2-7	ASSLAGKGYEQY